This is a list of T cell receptor beta chains from one sample in a study of Ad26.COV2.S vaccination and SARS-CoV-2 variants. Libraries were prepared by immunoSEQ multiplex PCR; TCRdb keeps only in-frame clonotypes and omits some of them. Among under 550,000 clones, 80% to 95% were seen once, and the ten largest hold 12%. Specimen: peripheral blood, collected in a trial of Ad26.COV2.S vaccine versus placebo. These TCRs come from a person aged 18-60 years who received the Ad26.COV2.S COVID-19 vaccine or a placebo. Each CDR3 is given with its conserved first and last residue. D genes are given only for firm matches. Rows may omit the clone size; those that give it use once, few, many or a size class.

j_call: TRBJ1-4; d_call: TRBD1; v_call: TRBV6-5; clone_size: NA; cdr3_aa: CASSYSKQGYEKLFF; cdr3_nt: TGTGCCAGCAGTTACTCGAAACAGGGGTATGAAAAACTGTTTTTT
j_call: TRBJ2-1; d_call: TRBD2; v_call: TRBV6-6; clone_size: once; cdr3_aa: CATGVWREDNEQFF; cdr3_nt: TGTGCCACCGGAGTGTGGCGGGAGGACAATGAGCAGTTCTTC
j_call: TRBJ2-7; d_call: TRBD2; v_call: TRBV7-2; clone_size: NA; cdr3_aa: CASSSGLASSYEQYF; cdr3_nt: TGTGCCAGCAGCTCGGGACTAGCTAGTTCCTACGAGCAGTACTTC
j_call: TRBJ1-3; d_call: NA; v_call: TRBV6-2/TRBV6-3; clone_size: NA; cdr3_aa: CASSSRGEELRGNTIYF; cdr3_nt: TGTGCCAGCAGTTCGAGAGGGGAGGAACTACGAGGAAACACCATATATTTT
j_call: TRBJ2-7; d_call: TRBD2; v_call: TRBV6-2/TRBV6-3; clone_size: NA; cdr3_aa: CASSSGLAGGPNEQYF; cdr3_nt: TGTGCCAGCAGTTCAGGACTAGCGGGAGGGCCCAACGAGCAGTACTTC
j_call: TRBJ1-4; d_call: NA; v_call: TRBV7-9; clone_size: NA; cdr3_aa: CASNLPGGQEKLFF; cdr3_nt: TGTGCCAGCAACTTACCCGGGGGGCAAGAAAAACTGTTTTTT
j_call: TRBJ1-5; d_call: TRBD1; v_call: TRBV27; clone_size: NA; cdr3_aa: CASSRGQGFQPQHF; cdr3_nt: TGTGCCAGCAGTCGCGGACAGGGCTTTCAGCCCCAGCATTTT
j_call: TRBJ1-5; d_call: NA; v_call: TRBV10-2; clone_size: NA; cdr3_aa: CASSEGETYNQPQHF; cdr3_nt: TGCGCCAGCAGTGAAGGGGAAACCTATAATCAGCCCCAGCATTTT
j_call: TRBJ2-5; d_call: NA; v_call: TRBV30; clone_size: few; cdr3_aa: CAWSVRETQYF; cdr3_nt: TGTGCCTGGAGTGTAAGGGAGACCCAGTACTTC
j_call: TRBJ1-2; d_call: NA; v_call: TRBV14; clone_size: NA; cdr3_aa: CASSQVVSYGYTF; cdr3_nt: TGTGCCAGCAGCCAAGTGGTTTCCTATGGCTACACCTTC
j_call: TRBJ1-1; d_call: NA; v_call: TRBV6-5; clone_size: NA; cdr3_aa: CASKQLFRDPMAFF; cdr3_nt: TGTGCCAGCAAACAACTTTTCCGGGACCCCATGGCTTTCTTT
j_call: TRBJ1-1; d_call: NA; v_call: TRBV5-4; clone_size: NA; cdr3_aa: CASSLRGYEAFF; cdr3_nt: TGTGCCAGCAGCTTACGGGGGTATGAAGCTTTCTTT
j_call: TRBJ2-7; d_call: TRBD1; v_call: TRBV29-1; clone_size: NA; cdr3_aa: CSAGTGTYEQYF; cdr3_nt: TGCAGCGCCGGGACAGGGACCTACGAGCAGTACTTC
j_call: TRBJ2-5; d_call: NA; v_call: TRBV5-1; clone_size: NA; cdr3_aa: CASSLPGVAETQYF; cdr3_nt: TGCGCCAGCAGCTTGCCCGGGGTGGCGGAGACCCAGTACTTC
j_call: TRBJ2-1; d_call: NA; v_call: TRBV10-2; clone_size: NA; cdr3_aa: CASSAGGYNEQFF; cdr3_nt: TGCGCCAGCAGTGCCGGCGGCTACAATGAGCAGTTCTTC
j_call: TRBJ1-6; d_call: NA; v_call: TRBV7-8; clone_size: NA; cdr3_aa: CASRLEGSSYNSPLHF; cdr3_nt: TGTGCCAGCAGGCTGGAGGGGAGCTCCTATAATTCACCCCTCCACTTT
j_call: TRBJ2-3; d_call: NA; v_call: TRBV20-1; clone_size: NA; cdr3_aa: CSASIVVSDYTQYF; cdr3_nt: TGCAGTGCTAGTATTGTTGTGTCGGACTATACGCAGTATTTT
j_call: TRBJ2-3; d_call: NA; v_call: TRBV6-1; clone_size: NA; cdr3_aa: CASSEGQAVTDTQYF; cdr3_nt: TGTGCCAGCAGTGAAGGACAGGCCGTCACAGATACGCAGTATTTT
j_call: TRBJ2-1; d_call: NA; v_call: TRBV18; clone_size: NA; cdr3_aa: CASSTGQINEQFF; cdr3_nt: TGTGCCAGCTCAACTGGACAGATTAATGAGCAGTTCTTC
j_call: TRBJ1-4; d_call: TRBD1; v_call: TRBV7-2; clone_size: NA; cdr3_aa: CASSLAGQGINEKLFF; cdr3_nt: TGTGCCAGCAGCTTAGCGGGACAGGGGATTAATGAAAAACTGTTTTTT
j_call: TRBJ2-7; d_call: TRBD2; v_call: TRBV20-1; clone_size: NA; cdr3_aa: CSARGGYEQYF; cdr3_nt: TGCAGTGCTAGGGGAGGGTACGAGCAGTACTTC
j_call: TRBJ2-1; d_call: NA; v_call: TRBV9; clone_size: once; cdr3_aa: CASSPPGAAVAYNEQFF; cdr3_nt: TGTGCCAGCAGCCCTCCGGGTGCAGCGGTAGCCTACAATGAGCAGTTCTTC
j_call: TRBJ1-3; d_call: NA; v_call: TRBV4-3; clone_size: NA; cdr3_aa: CASSQDSGVGSGNTIYF; cdr3_nt: TGCGCCAGCAGCCAAGATTCAGGGGTCGGCTCTGGAAACACCATATATTTT
j_call: TRBJ2-1; d_call: NA; v_call: TRBV11-2; clone_size: NA; cdr3_aa: CASSLTAVQNEQFF; cdr3_nt: TGTGCCAGCAGCTTGACAGCGGTGCAAAATGAGCAGTTCTTC
j_call: TRBJ2-1; d_call: NA; v_call: TRBV1; clone_size: NA; cdr3_aa: CTSSLGFRERGYREQFF; cdr3_nt: TGCACCAGCAGCCTGGGATTTAGGGAGCGGGGGTACCGTGAGCAGTTCTTC
j_call: TRBJ2-1; d_call: NA; v_call: TRBV6-4; clone_size: NA; cdr3_aa: CASSDSPYNEQFF; cdr3_nt: TGTGCCAGCAGTGACTCGCCGTACAATGAGCAGTTCTTC
j_call: TRBJ2-7; d_call: TRBD2; v_call: TRBV19; clone_size: NA; cdr3_aa: CASSTLAGGPEQYF; cdr3_nt: TGTGCCAGTAGTACCCTAGCGGGAGGGCCCGAGCAGTACTTC
j_call: TRBJ1-5; d_call: NA; v_call: TRBV24-1; clone_size: NA; cdr3_aa: CATSEGRASQPQHF; cdr3_nt: TGTGCCACCAGTGAGGGGAGGGCCAGTCAGCCCCAGCATTTT
j_call: TRBJ2-3; d_call: TRBD2; v_call: TRBV29-1; clone_size: many; cdr3_aa: CSVLRTSGNADTQYF; cdr3_nt: TGCAGCGTACTGCGGACTAGCGGGAATGCAGATACGCAGTATTTT
j_call: TRBJ2-4; d_call: NA; v_call: TRBV7-6; clone_size: NA; cdr3_aa: CASSLEAGTLAKNIQYF; cdr3_nt: TGTGCCAGCAGCTTAGAGGCTGGGACCCTAGCCAAAAACATTCAGTACTTC
j_call: TRBJ2-2; d_call: TRBD1; v_call: TRBV14; clone_size: few; cdr3_aa: CASSLRSQGALNTGELFF; cdr3_nt: TGTGCCAGCAGCCTTCGGTCACAGGGGGCTTTAAACACCGGGGAGCTGTTTTTT
j_call: TRBJ2-3; d_call: TRBD2; v_call: TRBV11-3; clone_size: NA; cdr3_aa: CASTTGGGRQYF; cdr3_nt: TGTGCCAGCACCACTGGGGGGGGACGGCAGTATTTT
j_call: TRBJ2-5; d_call: TRBD1; v_call: TRBV7-2; clone_size: NA; cdr3_aa: CASSQDRGTETQYF; cdr3_nt: TGTGCCAGCAGCCAGGACAGGGGGACAGAGACCCAGTACTTC
j_call: TRBJ2-1; d_call: NA; v_call: TRBV4-3; clone_size: NA; cdr3_aa: CASSQGQTNEQFF; cdr3_nt: TGCGCCAGCAGCCAAGGACAGACCAATGAGCAGTTCTTC
j_call: TRBJ2-1; d_call: TRBD2; v_call: TRBV15; clone_size: NA; cdr3_aa: CATSTGLDPYNEQFF; cdr3_nt: TGTGCCACCAGCACGGGACTAGACCCTTACAATGAGCAGTTCTTC
j_call: TRBJ2-5; d_call: NA; v_call: TRBV6-5; clone_size: NA; cdr3_aa: CASSYLSGQTQYF; cdr3_nt: TGTGCCAGCAGTTACTTATCCGGGCAGACCCAGTACTTC
j_call: TRBJ1-3; d_call: TRBD1; v_call: TRBV27; clone_size: once; cdr3_aa: CASSLYGTGGFGNTIYF; cdr3_nt: TGTGCCAGCAGTTTATACGGGACAGGGGGCTTTGGAAACACCATATATTTT
j_call: TRBJ2-1; d_call: TRBD2; v_call: TRBV27; clone_size: NA; cdr3_aa: CASSILISGRDYNEQFF; cdr3_nt: TGTGCCAGCAGTATACTCATTAGCGGGAGAGACTACAATGAGCAGTTCTTC
j_call: TRBJ2-5; d_call: NA; v_call: TRBV28; clone_size: NA; cdr3_aa: CASSFVSPPLETQYF; cdr3_nt: TGTGCCAGCAGTTTTGTGTCTCCCCCTTTGGAGACCCAGTACTTC
j_call: TRBJ2-1; d_call: NA; v_call: TRBV29-1; clone_size: NA; cdr3_aa: CSVEVGWDSYNEQFF; cdr3_nt: TGCAGCGTTGAAGTCGGCTGGGATTCCTACAATGAGCAGTTCTTC
j_call: TRBJ1-1; d_call: NA; v_call: TRBV18; clone_size: few; cdr3_aa: CASSPISDNTEAFF; cdr3_nt: TGTGCCAGCTCACCAATATCGGATAACACTGAAGCTTTCTTT
j_call: TRBJ2-7; d_call: NA; v_call: TRBV12-3/TRBV12-4; clone_size: NA; cdr3_aa: CASRASSYEQYF; cdr3_nt: TGTGCCAGCAGGGCCAGCTCCTACGAGCAGTACTTC
j_call: TRBJ2-4; d_call: TRBD1; v_call: TRBV5-4; clone_size: NA; cdr3_aa: CASSVAGGVAGKNIQYF; cdr3_nt: TGTGCCAGCAGCGTAGCAGGGGGCGTTGCTGGCAAAAACATTCAGTACTTC
j_call: TRBJ1-5; d_call: NA; v_call: TRBV30; clone_size: NA; cdr3_aa: CAWSGGTLGQPQHF; cdr3_nt: TGTGCCTGGAGTGGCGGGACACTCGGGCAGCCCCAGCATTTT
j_call: TRBJ2-2; d_call: TRBD2; v_call: TRBV29-1; clone_size: NA; cdr3_aa: CSASGLAGELAGELFF; cdr3_nt: TGCAGCGCCTCAGGACTAGCGGGAGAATTAGCCGGGGAGCTGTTTTTT
j_call: TRBJ2-5; d_call: NA; v_call: TRBV6-2/TRBV6-3; clone_size: NA; cdr3_aa: CASSWANYQETQYF; cdr3_nt: TGTGCCAGCAGCTGGGCCAACTACCAAGAGACCCAGTACTTC
j_call: TRBJ2-5; d_call: NA; v_call: TRBV15; clone_size: NA; cdr3_aa: CATSRDFGGGETQYF; cdr3_nt: TGTGCCACCAGCAGAGATTTCGGGGGTGGAGAGACCCAGTACTTC
j_call: TRBJ1-5; d_call: TRBD1; v_call: TRBV5-1; clone_size: NA; cdr3_aa: CASKAGTGEQPQHF; cdr3_nt: TGCGCCAGCAAAGCCGGGACAGGGGAACAGCCCCAGCATTTT
j_call: TRBJ2-2; d_call: NA; v_call: TRBV7-9; clone_size: NA; cdr3_aa: CASSLELGAGVLFF; cdr3_nt: TGTGCCAGCAGCTTAGAGTTGGGGGCCGGCGTGCTGTTTTTT
j_call: TRBJ2-2; d_call: NA; v_call: TRBV6-5; clone_size: NA; cdr3_aa: CASTRARTGELFF; cdr3_nt: TGTGCCAGCACCAGGGCGCGGACCGGGGAGCTGTTTTTT
j_call: TRBJ2-3; d_call: TRBD2; v_call: TRBV10-1; clone_size: NA; cdr3_aa: CANVGGTGTSGSTDTQYF; cdr3_nt: TGCGCCAATGTAGGGGGCACCGGGACTAGCGGGAGCACAGATACGCAGTATTTT
j_call: TRBJ2-5; d_call: NA; v_call: TRBV4-1; clone_size: once; cdr3_aa: CASSQERAGDRETQYF; cdr3_nt: TGCGCCAGCAGCCAAGAACGTGCAGGGGATAGAGAGACCCAGTACTTC
j_call: TRBJ1-4; d_call: NA; v_call: TRBV9; clone_size: NA; cdr3_aa: CASSVAPGLNEKLFF; cdr3_nt: TGTGCCAGCAGCGTAGCGCCGGGCTTAAATGAAAAACTGTTTTTT